In this sample, the clone carrying this T cell receptor (beta chain) turned up many times. Antigen: not known. V dropped 6 bases and J dropped 1 base, with 15 bases sitting between them. Germline CDR1 and CDR2: SGHNT and YENEEA. The CDR3 spans 15 residues. The data derive from a study of T cells in Graves' hyperthyroidism and ophthalmopathy. Notes on the study in general: Separation of ophthalmopathy from stable hyperthyroidism was achieved by a 13 V-J model.

Researchers amplified the TCR beta CDR3 regions from RNA transcripts. A set of HTBI primers served as the primers for a first-round RT-PCR of the TCR CDR3. Each CDR3 protein gets one entry after TCRdb re-called the multiplex PCR reads with MiXCR. The table includes roughly 580,000 distinct CDR3 sequences, about 14% detected once. Patients aged 18 to 65 had newly diagnosed hyperthyroidism lasting under 2 months. PBMCs were obtained from 10 ml fresh peripheral blood. The TCR originated in a woman in her twenties or thirties with Graves' hyperthyroidism that later progressed to Graves' ophthalmopathy. Sequencing was done on a sample of blood. V usage is TRBV11-3 and J usage is TRBJ1-1; weak D call: TRBD1 (5 bases). The CDR3, as DNA: TGTGCCAGCAGTAAACCGGGACTCCCGAACACTGAAGCTTTCTTT. This encodes CASSKPGLPNTEAFF.